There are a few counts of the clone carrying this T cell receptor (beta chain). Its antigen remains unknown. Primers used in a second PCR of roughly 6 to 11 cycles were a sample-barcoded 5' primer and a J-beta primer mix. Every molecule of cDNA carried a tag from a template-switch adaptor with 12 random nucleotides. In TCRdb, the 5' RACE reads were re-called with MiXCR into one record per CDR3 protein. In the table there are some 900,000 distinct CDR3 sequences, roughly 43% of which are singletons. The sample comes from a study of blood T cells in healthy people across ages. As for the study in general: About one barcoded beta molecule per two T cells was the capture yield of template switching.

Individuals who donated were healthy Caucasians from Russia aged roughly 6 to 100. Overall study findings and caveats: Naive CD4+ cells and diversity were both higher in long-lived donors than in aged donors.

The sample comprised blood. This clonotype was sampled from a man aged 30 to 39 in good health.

CDR3 nucleotides: TGCAGTGCTTTACAGGCGTCGTACCAAGAGACCCAGTACTTC. This translates into CSALQASYQETQYF. The chain joins TRBV20-1 to TRBJ2-5; a weak D match, TRBD1 (5 bases). The CDR3 has 14 residues. Trimming cost V 5 bases and J 0 bases, with 13 bases left between them. Germline values: CDR1 DFQATT, CDR2 SNEGSKA (reference sequence).